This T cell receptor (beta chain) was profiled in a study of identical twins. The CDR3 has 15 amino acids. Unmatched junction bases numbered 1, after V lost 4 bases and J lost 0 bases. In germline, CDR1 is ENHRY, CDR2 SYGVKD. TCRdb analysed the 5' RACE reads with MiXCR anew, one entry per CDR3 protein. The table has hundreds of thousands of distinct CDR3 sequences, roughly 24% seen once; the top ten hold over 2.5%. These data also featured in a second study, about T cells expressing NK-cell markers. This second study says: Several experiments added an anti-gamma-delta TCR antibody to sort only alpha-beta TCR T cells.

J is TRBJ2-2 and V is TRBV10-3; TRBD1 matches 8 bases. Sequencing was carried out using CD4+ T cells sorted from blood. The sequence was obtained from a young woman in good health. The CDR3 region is CAISVRGPNTGELFF. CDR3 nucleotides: TGTGCCATCAGTGTCAGGGGGCCGAACACCGGGGAGCTGTTTTTT.